The entry below describes one T cell receptor beta chain. Its target is not known. Primers for the PCR totalled 60 Vbeta and 13 Jbeta. This table comes from immunoSEQ multiplex PCR, and its TCRdb copy is limited to in-frame clones, with some not included. Of over 55,000 clones in the sample, about four fifths were seen once. The germline gives CDR1 GTSNPN, CDR2 SVGIG (reference sequence). The CDR3 is 15 residues long. V was cut by 1 base and J by 1 base, with 10 bases left in between. The data derive from a study of cytomegalovirus exposure and HLA in healthy donors. Study-wide results and limits: The dataset shows that most TCR sequences were rare, while some public TCRs occurred in many donors. Cytomegalovirus status was reportedly diagnosed by the classifier with high specificity and sensitivity.

The sample was PBMCs. This receptor was taken from a man in his forties in good health and CMV-seronegative. This chain links TRBV30 with TRBJ2-2; a weak D match, TRBD1 (6 bases). CDR3 sequence: CAWSARTVNTGELFF. The CDR3 bases are TGTGCCTGGAGTGCCCGGACAGTGAACACCGGGGAGCTGTTTTTT.